Below, 29 T cell receptor beta chains from the same sample are listed, as sequenced in a study of cytomegalovirus exposure and HLA in healthy donors. The primer mix had 60 Vbeta and 13 Jbeta primers. Measured with immunoSEQ multiplex PCR; TCRdb has only the in-frame clones, and not every one. The sample lists approximately 170,000 clones, over 80% seen once, with 4.5% in the top ten. Sequences were obtained from PBMCs. These TCRs come from a woman in her forties or fifties in good health and CMV-seropositive.

The chain carries TRBV10-3 and TRBJ2-5; possibly TRBD1 for D (5 bases). The V end lost 0 bases, the J end lost 1 base, and 9 bases lay between the germline ends. The CDR3 contains 15 residues. CDR1 and CDR2 from the germline V gene are ENHRY and SYGVKD. The DNA of the CDR3 is TGTGCCATCAGTGAGTCAAGGGGCAGCCAAGAGACCCAGTACTTC. Residues: CAISESRGSQETQYF.

V usage is TRBV4-2 and J usage is TRBJ2-1; 11 nucleotides match TRBD2. J gave up 3 bases and V 2 bases, and 6 bases lay outside the gene matches. The CDR3 has 17 amino acids. The germline CDR1 and CDR2 sequences are LGHNA and YNFKEQ. The DNA of the CDR3 is TGTGCCAGCAGCCAACAGTCCCTAGCGGGGGGCTACAATGAGCAGTTCTTC. Encoded protein: CASSQQSLAGGYNEQFF.

Only one count was recorded for this clone. The chain employs TRBV4-3 and TRBJ1-2; D possibly corresponds to TRBD1 (5 bases). Trimming removed 4 bases at V and 3 bases at J, with 15 bases between. Germline V gives CDR1 LGHNA, CDR2 YSLEER. The length of the CDR3 is 15 residues. CDR3 residues: CASSPTETVDYGYTF. For the CDR3, the DNA is TGCGCCAGCAGCCCGACAGAGACGGTAGACTATGGCTACACCTTC.

The V gene is TRBV28, the J gene TRBJ1-6, with 11 bases matching TRBD1. The length of the CDR3 is 13 residues. V lost 6 bases and J lost 9; bases outside the gene matches: 1. Germline V CDR1 and CDR2: MDHEN, SYDVKM. The CDR3 reads CASRGTGGSPLHF. As DNA, the CDR3 is TGTGCCAGCAGGGGGACAGGGGGTTCACCCCTCCACTTT.

The chain has TRBV5-1 and TRBJ2-7; D may be TRBD2 (6 bases). The V gene lost 4 bases and the J gene lost 2 bases, with 16 bases spanning the gap. The CDR3 spans 15 residues. CDR1 is SGHRS and CDR2 is YFSETQ in the germline V gene. The CDR3 spells CASSPGIAVPYEQYF. DNA of the CDR3: TGCGCCAGCAGCCCCGGGATAGCGGTCCCCTACGAGCAGTACTTC.

This clone was observed a handful of times. J is TRBJ1-4 and V is TRBV6-6; tentative D call: TRBD1 (5 bases). The CDR3 runs to 11 residues. Per the germline V gene, CDR1 is MNHNY and CDR2 is SVGAGI (reference sequence). V lost 5 bases, J lost 15 bases, and 13 bases lay in between. Here the CDR3 DNA reads TGTGCCAGCAGTACGGAGGGGACGGTGTTTTTT. Encoded protein: CASSTEGTVFF.

V is TRBV13 and J is TRBJ2-7; 14 positions match TRBD2. V dropped 5 bases and J dropped 3; count of bases not matched to a gene: 6. CDR3 length: 16 amino acids. Germline assignment: CDR1 PRHDT and CDR2 FYEKMQ (reference sequence). The CDR3 nucleotides read TGTGCCAGCAGCCAAGGACTAGCGGGGGGTCTCTACGAGCAGTACTTC. Protein: CASSQGLAGGLYEQYF. Together with reference TRBV13 and TRBJ2-7, the CDR3 gives the full variable domain: AAGVIQSPRHLIKEKRETATLKCYPIPRHDTVYWYQQGPGQDPQFLISFYEKMQSDKGSIPDRFSAQQFSDYHSELNMSSLELGDSALYFCASSQGLAGGLYEQYFGPGTRLTVT.

Details on this clone: Other DNA sequences within the sample encode an identical CDR3. This rearrangement joins TRBV5-1 to TRBJ2-1, with 9 bases that match TRBD2. V lost 5 bases and J lost 0; bases outside the gene matches: 3. The V gene's germline CDR1 is SGHRS and CDR2 YFSETQ. The CDR3 length is 15 residues. For the CDR3, the DNA is TGCGCCAGCAGTTTTAGCGGGAGCTCCTACAATGAGCAGTTCTTC. Its protein product is CASSFSGSSYNEQFF.

This clone came up a few times. V and J are TRBV4-1 and TRBJ2-2, with D possibly matching TRBD1 (5 bases). Between the trimmed V and J ends, which lost 8 bases and 6 bases, there was a span of 16 bases. Germline values: CDR1 MGHRA, CDR2 YSYEKL. The CDR3 is 14 amino acids. The CDR3 region is CASGPQRGAGELFF. CDR3 in DNA: TGCGCCAGCGGCCCCCAAAGGGGTGCCGGGGAGCTGTTTTTT.

V is TRBV28 and J is TRBJ1-4, with D unresolved. Trimming removed 1 base at V and 0 bases at J, with 12 bases between. CDR1 is MDHEN and CDR2 is SYDVKM in the germline V gene. The CDR3 has 17 residues. CDR3 region: CASSLFSRIATNEKLFF. In DNA, the CDR3 is TGTGCCAGCAGTTTATTCAGCAGGATTGCAACTAATGAAAAACTGTTTTTT. Variable domain in full (rest from reference TRBV28 and TRBJ1-4): DVKVTQSSRYLVKRTGEKVFLECVQDMDHENMFWYRQDPGLGLRLIYFSYDVKMKEKGDIPEGYSVSREKKERFSLILESASTNQTSMYLCASSLFSRIATNEKLFFGSGTQLSVL.

This clone was detected only once. The chain employs TRBV29-1 and TRBJ2-2; TRBD1 matches 8 bases. CDR3 length: 14 amino acids. CDR1 is SQVTM and CDR2 is ANQGSEA in the germline V gene. The V and J ends lost 6 bases and 4 bases, in that order; junction bases with no gene match: 7. In DNA, the CDR3 is TGCAGCGTCCGACAGGGGACAGCCACCGGGGAGCTGTTTTTT. Amino acids: CSVRQGTATGELFF.

The chain is built from TRBV19 and TRBJ1-5; D perhaps matches TRBD1 (6 bases). V dropped 5 bases and J dropped 0 bases, with 11 bases sitting between them. Germline assignment: CDR1 LNHDA and CDR2 SQIVND (reference sequence). This CDR3 spans 15 amino acids. CDR3 amino acids: CASSLTGTSNQPQHF. The CDR3 nucleotides read TGTGCCAGTAGTCTCACAGGGACTAGCAATCAGCCCCAGCATTTT.

The CDR3 sequence is CAWSQGLESGDQYF. CDR3 DNA sequence: TGTGCCTGGTCTCAAGGACTAGAATCGGGGGACCAGTACTTC. The chain links TRBV30 to TRBJ2-5; TRBD2 aligns across 7 bases. Germline V gene sequence: CDR1 GTSNPN, CDR2 SVGIG (reference sequence). Trimming removed 5 bases from V and 10 bases from J; junction bases left unmatched: 16. The CDR3 runs 14 residues. Using reference TRBV30 and TRBJ2-5 for the parts outside the CDR3, the full variable domain is SQTIHQWPATLVQPVGSPLSLECTVEGTSNPNLYWYRQAAGRGLQLLFYSVGIGQISSEVPQNLSASRPQDRQFILSSKKLLLSDSGFYLCAWSQGLESGDQYFGPGTRLLVL.

The J gene is TRBJ2-1, the V gene TRBV9; 8 nucleotides match TRBD2. The germline gives CDR1 SGDLS, CDR2 YYNGEE. The V gene end was trimmed by 6 bases and the J gene end by 5 bases; junction bases not matched to a gene: 10. The CDR3 is 15 amino acids. CDR3 sequence reads: CASNPGGPWDNEQFF. The CDR3 DNA reads as TGTGCCAGCAACCCGGGGGGGCCATGGGACAATGAGCAGTTCTTC. The variable domain in full, with the rest retrieved from reference TRBV9 and TRBJ2-1, is DSGVTQTPKHLITATGQRVTLRCSPRSGDLSVYWYQQSLDQGLQFLIQYYNGEERAKGNILERFSAQQFPDLHSELNLSSLELGDSALYFCASNPGGPWDNEQFFGPGTRLTVL.

This clone appeared a single time. The chain is built from TRBV29-1 and TRBJ2-1; 8 nucleotides line up with TRBD2. J was trimmed by 5 bases and V by 6 bases; bases with no gene match: 12. There are 15 residues in the CDR3. Germline-derived CDR1 and CDR2 are SQVTM and ANQGSEA. This CDR3 is CSVRMRSRGDNEQFF. The CDR3 DNA is TGCAGCGTCCGAATGCGCTCGCGGGGGGACAATGAGCAGTTCTTC.

The chain has TRBV7-2 and TRBJ2-7, with D perhaps TRBD2 (7 bases). Trimming removed 4 bases from V and 0 bases from J, with 16 bases in between. The CDR3 spans 16 residues. Per the germline V gene, CDR1 is SGHTA and CDR2 is FQGNSA. CDR3 region: CASSWRAGAASYEQYF. The CDR3 DNA is TGTGCCAGCAGCTGGAGGGCGGGGGCGGCCTCCTACGAGCAGTACTTC.

V is TRBV9 and J is TRBJ2-3; D remains ambiguous. From germline, CDR1 is SGDLS and CDR2 YYNGEE. V was cut by 3 bases and J by 0 bases, with 5 bases left in between. The CDR3 has 13 amino acids. Written as DNA, the CDR3 is TGTGCCAGCAGCGCGACTAGCACAGATACGCAGTATTTT. This gives the protein CASSATSTDTQYF. The full variable domain, rest sourced from reference TRBV9 and TRBJ2-3, is DSGVTQTPKHLITATGQRVTLRCSPRSGDLSVYWYQQSLDQGLQFLIQYYNGEERAKGNILERFSAQQFPDLHSELNLSSLELGDSALYFCASSATSTDTQYFGPGTRLTVL.

The CDR3 spells CASSQGDRGGDVDTQYF. The CDR3 region has the DNA TGTGCCAGCAGCCAAGGGGATAGGGGGGGAGACGTGGATACGCAGTATTTT. This chain connects TRBV4-2 to TRBJ2-3; a possible D gene is TRBD2 (7 bases). CDR3 length: 17 residues. Trimming took off 1 base at V and 6 bases at J, with 20 bases between the two ends. Per germline, CDR1 LGHNA and CDR2 YNFKEQ.

The chain combines TRBV7-6 with TRBJ2-7, with 9 bases matching TRBD2. Germline loops: CDR1 SGHVS, CDR2 FNYEAQ. The CDR3 has 14 amino acids. The ends lost 7 bases at V and 3 bases at J; junction bases unmatched: 7. CDR3 in DNA: TGTGCCAGCAACTCGGGCGGGGGGGGCTACGAGCAGTACTTC. This gives the protein CASNSGGGGYEQYF.

This clone was seen a handful of times. The chain carries TRBV5-1 and TRBJ1-2; D not certain. Deletions cut 1 base from V and 2 bases from J, with 9 bases between. Germline V gene sequence: CDR1 SGHRS, CDR2 YFSETQ. CDR3 length: 14 residues. The CDR3 DNA reads TGCGCCAGCAGCTTGACGGGGAGGAACTATGGCTACACCTTC. Protein product: CASSLTGRNYGYTF.

The chain links TRBV28 to TRBJ2-3, with TRBD2 identical over 8 bases. The trim removed 3 bases at V and 5 bases at J, leaving 10 bases unmatched. The CDR3 length is 16 residues. Germline V gene sequence: CDR1 MDHEN, CDR2 SYDVKM. In DNA form, the CDR3 reads TGTGCCAGCAGTTTTCCGGAGGCGGGAGGAAAAGATACGCAGTATTTT. It encodes CASSFPEAGGKDTQYF.

The V gene is TRBV2, the J gene TRBJ2-5; the match to TRBD2 covers 9 bases. The V gene end was trimmed by 3 bases and the J gene end by 5 bases; junction bases not matched to a gene: 4. The CDR3 consists of 14 residues. The germline CDR1 and CDR2 sequences are SNHLY and FYNNEI. This CDR3 is CASSETLAGETQYF. In DNA form, the CDR3 reads TGTGCCAGCAGTGAGACGCTAGCGGGGGAGACCCAGTACTTC.

The chain recombines TRBV5-6 with TRBJ1-2; 7 positions agree with TRBD1. The CDR3 covers 16 residues. The germline gives CDR1 SGHDT, CDR2 YYEEEE. V was pared by 3 bases and J by 0 bases, with 8 bases of the junction left unmatched. The CDR3 is CASSSISRGSNYGYTF. CDR3 coding DNA: TGTGCCAGCAGCTCTATAAGCAGGGGGTCTAACTATGGCTACACCTTC.

To note about this clone: The junction shows a germline mismatch at one end, possibly a read error. This sequence joins TRBV7-9 and TRBJ2-5, with no clear D. This CDR3 has 16 residues. Germline V gene lookup returns CDR1 SEHNR and CDR2 FQNEAQ (reference sequence). The CDR3 reads CSSSPLTLDAQETQYF. Here the CDR3 DNA reads TGTTCCAGCAGCCCGCTGACCCTAGATGCACAAGAGACCCAGTACTTC.

This sequence joins TRBV19 and TRBJ2-1; D is undetermined. The CDR3 has 15 residues. The V end was cut by 6 bases, the J end by 0 bases, with 12 bases between. Germline V lookup: CDR1 LNHDA, CDR2 SQIVND (reference sequence). The CDR3, as DNA: TGTGCCAGTAGCTCCCCAAAGAGCTCCTACAATGAGCAGTTCTTC. Translating gives CASSSPKSSYNEQFF.

Comments on this clone: An end of the junction does not agree with germline; a read error may underlie this. The chain carries TRBV7-9 and TRBJ2-3; 7 bases match TRBD2. Germline CDR1 reads SEHNR; CDR2 reads FQNEAQ (reference sequence). The CDR3 has 16 amino acids. CDR3 region: CSSSSPWDYPTDTQYF. For the CDR3, the DNA is TGTTCCAGCAGCTCCCCCTGGGACTATCCCACAGATACGCAGTATTTT.

V and J are TRBV5-1 and TRBJ2-1, with D tentatively TRBD2 (5 bases). CDR1 and CDR2 from the germline V gene are SGHRS and YFSETQ. The CDR3 runs 14 residues. Trimming removed 4 bases at V and 6 bases at J, with 14 bases between. The CDR3 is CASSLRAVSNEQFF. In DNA form, the CDR3 reads TGCGCCAGCAGCCTGAGGGCAGTGTCCAATGAGCAGTTCTTC.

The rearrangement links TRBV28 to TRBJ1-1, with D maybe TRBD1 (6 bases). V was shortened by 10 bases and J by 5 bases, with 20 bases between the two germline ends. Germline V gene lookup returns CDR1 MDHEN and CDR2 SYDVKM. The CDR3 has 14 amino acids. This CDR3 reads CATEFPGEATEAFF. CDR3 DNA: TGTGCCACCGAGTTCCCAGGGGAAGCGACTGAAGCTTTCTTT.

The genes are TRBV7-9 and TRBJ2-5, with TRBD1 as a possible D gene (8 bases). This CDR3 is built from 13 residues. The germline CDR1 and CDR2 sequences are SEHNR and FQNEAQ (reference sequence). The V end lost 5 bases, the J end lost 5 bases, and 12 bases lay between the germline ends. CDR3 protein: CASSGQGGETQYF. DNA of the CDR3: TGTGCCAGCAGCGGACAGGGAGGGGAGACCCAGTACTTC.